Shown below are 11 T cell receptor beta chains from a single sample sequenced in a study of shared T cell receptors in the human thymus. Generated by immunoSEQ multiplex PCR, the TCRdb table keeps only in-frame clones and is missing some. The sample yields about 400,000 clones, approximately 95% seen once. The sequencing sample was made of thymocytes. Every receptor here comes from a human donor.

The J gene is TRBJ2-1, the V gene TRBV5-6; 9 nucleotides match TRBD1. Per the germline V gene, CDR1 is SGHDT and CDR2 is YYEEEE. The trim removed 3 bases at V and 4 bases at J, leaving 8 bases unmatched. The length of the CDR3 is 16 residues. CDR3 bases: TGTGCCAGCAGCTGGGCGACAGGGGGTGCATACAATGAGCAGTTCTTC. This translates into CASSWATGGAYNEQFF. The full variable domain, completed using reference TRBV5-6 and TRBJ2-1, is DAGVTQSPTHLIKTRGQQVTLRCSPKSGHDTVSWYQQALGQGPQFIFQYYEEEERQRGNFPDRFSGHQFPNYSSELNVNALLLGDSALYLCASSWATGGAYNEQFFGPGTRLTVL.

V usage is TRBV28 and J usage is TRBJ1-2; a weak D match, TRBD1 (6 bases). Trimming left V 3 bases short and J 0 bases short, with 23 bases between. CDR1 is MDHEN and CDR2 is SYDVKM in the germline V gene. This CDR3 spans 19 amino acids. CDR3 DNA: TGTGCCAGCAGTTTGGGTTTACGTGTACGGGACATCTCTAACTATGGCTACACCTTC. The encoded protein is CASSLGLRVRDISNYGYTF.

The chain has TRBV15 and TRBJ2-2, with TRBD2 identical over 9 bases. Looked up from germline, CDR1 is LNHNV and CDR2 is YYDKDF (reference sequence). The CDR3 is made up of 18 amino acids. With 6 bases clipped from V and 4 bases from J, the junction kept 15 bases outside the gene matches. The CDR3 DNA follows: TGTGCCACCAGACGCGGTTTAGTGCTAGCGGGGTCCACCGGGGAGCTGTTTTTT. It is translated as CATRRGLVLAGSTGELFF.

The rearrangement uses TRBV7-2 and TRBJ2-2, with a possible D match to TRBD2 (5 bases). V gave up 1 base and J gave up 0 bases, with 9 bases separating them. The CDR3 has 16 amino acids. Germline CDR1 reads SGHTA; CDR2 reads FQGNSA. CDR3 amino acids: CASSLGDGTNTGELFF. The CDR3 coding sequence is TGTGCCAGCAGCTTAGGCGACGGGACGAACACCGGGGAGCTGTTTTTT.

On this clone: One end of the junction fails to match germline, which may point to a read error. V and J are TRBV7-7 and TRBJ2-7; 11 nucleotides align to TRBD1. The CDR3 has 14 residues. The germline V gene encodes CDR1 SSHAT and CDR2 FNYEAQ (reference sequence). The CDR3 coding sequence is TGTGCTAGCAGCTTAGCGGACAGGGGGCACGAGCAGTACTTC. This gives the protein CASSLADRGHEQYF.

The chain uses TRBV5-6 and TRBJ1-4, with D uncertain. This CDR3 spans 14 amino acids. Germline values: CDR1 SGHDT, CDR2 YYEEEE. V was cut by 2 bases and J by 1 base, with 6 bases left in between. This CDR3 reads CASSFRLTNEKLFF. As DNA, the CDR3 is TGTGCCAGCAGCTTCCGGTTAACTAATGAAAAACTGTTTTTT.

The chain is built from TRBV21-1 and TRBJ2-7; the listed D gene, TRBD2, was not tested against the DNA. TRBV21-1 is a known pseudogene. The CDR3 is made up of 15 amino acids. The CDR3: CASSSPSGRDYEQYF. The CDR3 DNA sequence: TGTGCCAGCAGCTCACCTAGCGGGAGAGACTACGAGCAGTACTTC.

This chain joins TRBV25-1 and TRBJ1-6, with D maybe TRBD1 (5 bases). Trimming shortened V by 7 bases and J by 5 bases, and 15 bases separated the two germline ends. CDR1 is MGHDK and CDR2 is SYGVNS in the germline V gene. The CDR3 is made up of 15 amino acids. The CDR3 DNA reads TGTGCCAGCATCTCAGGGACGGAGGATAATTCACCCCTCCACTTT. Translation: CASISGTEDNSPLHF.

V is TRBV28 and J is TRBJ1-5; no reliable D call. Germline CDR1 reads MDHEN; CDR2 reads SYDVKM. Trimming shortened V by 3 bases and J by 0 bases, and 9 bases separated the two germline ends. The CDR3 is 15 residues long. Written as DNA, the CDR3 is TGTGCCAGCAGTTTTGGACGGCATAGCAATCAGCCCCAGCATTTT. The encoded protein is CASSFGRHSNQPQHF.

V is TRBV7-3 and J is TRBJ2-3; D is possibly TRBD1 (6 bases). The CDR3 is 17 residues long. Germline V gene data show CDR1 as SGHTA and CDR2 as FQGTGA. V was clipped by 1 base and J by 2 bases, with 16 bases between them. CDR3 sequence (DNA): TGTGCCAGCAGCTTAAACTTGGACAGACGTAACACAGATACGCAGTATTTT. Protein: CASSLNLDRRNTDTQYF.

V is TRBV7-9 and J is TRBJ2-1, with D possibly being TRBD1 or TRBD2 (5 bases each). Trimming removed 4 bases at V and 7 bases at J, with 17 bases between. This CDR3 has 15 residues. CDR1 is SEHNR, CDR2 FQNEAQ, per germline (reference sequence). CDR3 region: CASSSGTPPGNEQFF. The CDR3 coding sequence is TGTGCCAGCAGCTCCGGGACGCCGCCGGGTAATGAGCAGTTCTTC.